The rows below give T cell receptor beta chains drawn from one sample of a study of shared clonotypes between healthy human individuals. Sequencing was performed with immunoSEQ multiplex PCR; in TCRdb, only in-frame clones are kept and a portion is missing. Seen here are more than 2,000,000 clones, around 94% observed once, and the top ten hold roughly 0.13%. Material for sequencing was naive CD4+ T cells sorted from blood. The receptor source for this set is a man aged 18 to 29 in good health. Both conserved end residues are part of each CDR3. D genes are given only for firm matches. Clone size is given for some rows only: seen once, a few or many times, or a class if the clone is expanded.

size	V	J	D	CDR3	DNA
-	TRBV7-2	TRBJ1-4	-	CASSLSRGWSTNEKLFF	TGTGCCAGCAGCCTATCGCGGGGATGGTCGACTAATGAAAAACTGTTTTTT
few	TRBV10-3	TRBJ1-1	-	CAIRSGTAAFF	TGTGCCATCAGATCCGGGACGGCGGCTTTCTTT
-	TRBV21-1	TRBJ2-7	-	CASSNVLQGKSLEQYF	TGTGCCAGCAGCAACGTGCTACAGGGGAAATCCCTCGAGCAGTACTTC
-	TRBV5-4	TRBJ1-1	-	CASSPRVSAEAFF	TGTGCCAGCAGCCCCAGGGTTAGCGCTGAAGCTTTCTTT
-	TRBV5-6	TRBJ2-3	TRBD1	CASSLSRGIADTQYF	TGTGCCAGCAGCTTAAGCAGGGGGATTGCAGATACGCAGTATTTT
-	TRBV10-1	TRBJ1-5	TRBD1	CASTKGTGGQPQHF	TGCGCCAGCACGAAAGGGACAGGAGGTCAGCCCCAGCATTTT
-	TRBV18	TRBJ2-3	-	CASSQYQPDTQYF	TGTGCCAGCTCACAGTACCAGCCAGATACGCAGTATTTT
-	TRBV25-1	TRBJ2-7	TRBD2	CASSIAGPGGYEQYF	TGTGCCAGCTCAATAGCGGGCCCCGGAGGATACGAGCAGTACTTC
few	TRBV7-9	TRBJ1-4	-	CATKGDATNEKLFF	TGTGCCACCAAGGGGGACGCAACTAATGAAAAACTGTTTTTT
-	TRBV5-1	TRBJ2-7	-	CASSLMGLGENEQYF	TGCGCCAGCAGCCTCATGGGGTTAGGGGAGAACGAGCAGTACTTC
-	TRBV10-1	TRBJ1-5	TRBD1	CASSSIWTGEDNQPQHF	TGCGCCAGCAGTAGCATTTGGACAGGGGAGGACAATCAGCCCCAGCATTTT
-	TRBV14	TRBJ1-3	-	CASSQDLRSSGNTIYF	TGTGCCAGCAGCCAAGATCTCCGGAGCTCTGGAAACACCATATATTTT
-	TRBV28	TRBJ2-7	-	CASSPGYSYEQYF	TGTGCCAGCAGTCCGGGATACTCCTACGAGCAGTACTTC
-	TRBV27	TRBJ1-6	TRBD1	CASSSRGYNSPLHF	TGTGCCAGCAGTTCCAGGGGGTACAATTCACCCCTCCACTTT
-	TRBV4-1	TRBJ1-1	-	CASSQGTGRVNTEAFF	TGCGCCAGCAGCCAAGGTACAGGGAGGGTGAACACTGAAGCTTTCTTT
-	TRBV7-8	TRBJ1-3	-	CASSLGPLGNTIYF	TGTGCCAGCAGCTTAGGACCTCTGGGAAACACCATATATTTT
-	TRBV5-1	TRBJ1-4	-	CASSPTGHNEKLFF	TGCGCCAGCAGCCCGACAGGTCATAATGAAAAACTGTTTTTT
few	TRBV4-2	TRBJ2-7	-	CASSQTTKGISYEQYF	TGTGCCAGCAGCCAAACGACGAAAGGGATCTCCTACGAGCAGTACTTC
once	TRBV5-1	TRBJ1-2	-	CASSFEGLGAYGYTF	TGCGCCAGCAGCTTCGAAGGGTTGGGGGCTTATGGCTACACCTTC
-	TRBV19	TRBJ2-7	-	CASTHGTEPPYEQYF	TGTGCCAGTACCCACGGGACGGAACCCCCCTACGAGCAGTACTTC
-	TRBV28	TRBJ1-5	-	CASRPPAQPQHF	TGTGCCAGCAGACCGCCGGCACAGCCCCAGCATTTT
-	TRBV14	TRBJ2-1	TRBD2	CASSIRRGAGVSYNEQFF	TGTGCCAGCAGTATCAGAAGGGGAGCGGGAGTTTCCTACAATGAGCAGTTCTTC
-	TRBV11-2	TRBJ2-7	-	CTSSLGQGKNSHEQYF	TGTACCAGCAGCTTAGGGCAGGGAAAGAACAGCCACGAGCAGTACTTC
-	TRBV19	TRBJ2-6	-	CASSILSGTGANVLTF	TGTGCCAGTAGTATATTATCAGGGACTGGGGCCAACGTCCTGACTTTC